Detailed here is one T cell receptor beta chain. The antigen is undetermined. A single base separates this from a much larger clone, so it may be a read error. These data come from a study of blood T cells in healthy people across ages. On the study more broadly: The template switching approach captured approximately one barcoded beta molecule for every two T cells.

A J-beta primer mix and a sample-barcoded 5' primer were used in a second PCR of roughly 6 to 12 cycles. At least 3 million CDR3-containing paired-end reads were obtained per sample. One entry per CDR3 protein, called by TCRdb with MiXCR from the 5' RACE reads. In the table there are 650,000 to 800,000 distinct CDR3 sequences, roughly half of which are singletons. The amount of total RNA extracted per sample was at least 5.5 micrograms. Study-level results: It was found that TCR beta diversity correlated strongly with the percentage of naive T cells.

The sample taken for sequencing was blood. The TCR originated in a woman older than 75 in good health.

The CDR3 reads CASSGGQGPGARAKNIQYF. The CDR3 region has the DNA TGTGCCAGCAGTGGAGGACAGGGGCCAGGAGCTCGGGCCAAAAACATTCAGTACTTC. The J gene is TRBJ2-4, the V gene TRBV6-1; 9 bases agree with TRBD1. Trimming at V came to 4 bases and at J to 1 base, leaving 14 bases not matched to a gene. Germline V gene sequence: CDR1 MNHNS, CDR2 SASEGT. The CDR3 runs 19 residues.